This T cell receptor beta chain is drawn from a study of T cell changes during pregnancy in multiple sclerosis (dated by TCRdb to between 2018 and 2021). For the wider study: The study examined how the T cell repertoire changed over the course of pregnancy in women with multiple sclerosis.

Library creation used the immunoSEQ multiplex PCR assay. In TCRdb, the immuneACCESS table is reduced to in-frame sequences with V and J assigned. These tables do not hold every clone; where another copy was compared, an unresolved V gene accounts for under half, and the others remain unexplained. For this sample the table gives some 110,000 clones, of which 80% to 95% were detected only once. The ten largest account for less than 2% of the sample. Concerning this clone: Its specific antigen is unknown. Per-base qualities were not stored, and no clone one base away is much larger.

V is pared back by 0 bases and J by 6 bases, with 16 bases lying between the germline termini. Its CDR3 holds 15 amino acids, cysteine through phenylalanine. The sequence is cut down to CDR3 DNA, 45 bases in frame from base 1. CDR1 and CDR2 were assigned from the germline V gene as SGDLS and YYNGEE. The sequence joins TRBV9 to TRBJ2-7, with no confident D gene call. The sample here was peripheral blood, taken in the third trimester of pregnancy. The clonotype originates from a female donor with multiple sclerosis, enrolled in a pregnancy study. The CDR3 region has the sequence CASSVAQSPLGEQYF. Read as DNA, the sequence is TGTGCCAGCAGCGTAGCACAGAGTCCATTGGGCGAGCAGTACTTC.